This TCR beta chain was recovered during a study of blood T cell repertoires in COVID-19. Study in general: The cDNA or gDNA used as material had been derived from T cells, B-cell-depleted T cells, or PBMCs.

Clones were read by immunoSEQ multiplex PCR, and TCRdb kept only the in-frame ones, dropping some. The sample has around 180,000 clones; around 85% are singletons. This receptor was obtained from a man aged 70-80 years with active or convalescent COVID-19. The sample comprised peripheral blood.

The CDR3 nucleotides are TGTGCCAGCAGCTTGGTATCGGGACTAGCGGGAGATGAGCAGTTCTTC. Translation: CASSLVSGLAGDEQFF. The V call is TRBV5-4, the J call TRBJ2-1, with TRBD2 matching 14 bases. There are 16 residues in the CDR3. V was clipped by 0 bases and J by 8 bases; unmatched bases: 4. Per the germline V gene, CDR1 is SGHNT and CDR2 is YYREEE (reference sequence).